This entry is about one T cell receptor beta chain. Its antigen is unknown. This specimen belongs to a study of cytomegalovirus exposure and HLA in healthy donors. Study results and limitations: Donors belonging to an Asian-associated ancestry cluster reportedly showed fewer N-insertions in productive TCRs than the roughly 680-donor mean, according to what a later analysis found.

Researchers ran the PCR with 60 Vbeta and 13 Jbeta primers. Profiling relied on immunoSEQ multiplex PCR, and the TCRdb table lists in-frame clones only, not all of them. The sample records about 190,000 clones, about 80% being singletons. Germline loops: CDR1 SGHRS, CDR2 YFSETQ. CDR3 length equals 14 residues. Trimming took 4 bases from V and 7 from J, leaving 15 bases between them. Sequencing was performed on PBMCs. This chain links TRBV5-1 with TRBJ2-1; tentatively, D is TRBD2 (6 bases). The sequence came from a woman aged 30 to 39 in good health and CMV-seropositive. CDR3 sequence (DNA): TGCGCCAGCAGCCCCGGTCGGGAGCTGAATGAGCAGTTCTTC. It encodes CASSPGRELNEQFF.